Presented here are 5 T cell receptor beta chains from one specimen sequenced in a study of cytomegalovirus exposure and HLA in healthy donors. Primers: 60 Vbeta forward and 13 Jbeta reverse. The repertoire was sequenced with immunoSEQ multiplex PCR; TCRdb's copy has only in-frame clones and lacks some. In the table there are around 210,000 clones, about 85% of which are singletons. Sequenced: PBMCs. The receptors were gathered from a male donor in good health and CMV-seropositive.

This clone was seen a handful of times. This chain uses TRBV6-5 with TRBJ2-1; 7 bases are shared with TRBD1. The CDR3 runs to 13 residues. With 8 bases clipped from V and 8 bases from J, the junction kept 9 bases outside the gene matches. Germline CDR1 and CDR2: MNHEY and SVGAGI. The CDR3 region has the DNA TGTGCCAGCTCCTACCACAGGGGCGATGAGCAGTTCTTC. The encoded protein is CASSYHRGDEQFF.

This clone turned up a few times. The gene calls are TRBV5-1 and TRBJ2-1; either TRBD1 or TRBD2 may fit D (5 bases each). The germline V gene has CDR1 SGHRS and CDR2 YFSETQ. The CDR3 has 15 residues. V was cut by 4 bases and J by 5 bases, with 16 bases left in between. Here the CDR3 DNA reads TGCGCCAGCAGCCTGGGACCAGGGCAGGACAATGAGCAGTTCTTC. Amino acid sequence: CASSLGPGQDNEQFF.

The genes are TRBV5-1 and TRBJ2-7; the match to TRBD2 covers 8 bases. Germline V CDR1 and CDR2: SGHRS, YFSETQ. V was clipped by 3 bases and J by 2 bases; unmatched bases: 4. This CDR3 region has 14 residues. The DNA for the CDR3 is TGCGCCAGCAGCTCCACTAGCGGCCCCTACGAGCAGTACTTC. The encoded protein is CASSSTSGPYEQYF.

The chain is built from TRBV9 and TRBJ2-1, with 11 bases lining up with TRBD2. Unmatched junction bases numbered 6, after V lost 0 bases and J lost 4 bases. CDR3 length equals 17 residues. Germline CDR1 and CDR2: SGDLS and YYNGEE. CDR3 amino acids: CASSVVYSGGGYNEQFF. CDR3 bases: TGTGCCAGCAGCGTAGTATATAGCGGGGGGGGTTACAATGAGCAGTTCTTC.

V usage is TRBV18 and J usage is TRBJ2-5, with D perhaps TRBD1 (6 bases). The assigned J gene may be wrong: the sequence end matches TRBJ2-7 better. This CDR3 has 15 residues. Germline V CDR1 and CDR2: KGHSH, LQKENI. The CDR3 spells CASSRDTGTPYEQYF. The CDR3 bases are TGTGCCAGCTCGCGAGATACCGGGACACCTTACGAGCAGTACTTC.